This TCR beta chain was captured by sequencing in a study of cytomegalovirus exposure and HLA in healthy donors. The V end lost 6 bases, the J end lost 4 bases, and 16 bases lay between the germline ends. CDR1 is MNHNS, CDR2 SASEGT, per germline. This CDR3 comprises 15 residues. PCR employed 60 Vbeta and 13 Jbeta primers. Generated by immunoSEQ multiplex PCR, the TCRdb table keeps only in-frame clones and is missing some. The sample carries 100,000 to 150,000 clones, over 75% recorded once. Regarding the study as a whole: In a later analysis, at a false discovery rate of 0.05, 16,951 TCR beta sequences matched HLA alleles.

Donors in the study were healthy people who gave bone marrow. Points on this clone: The antigen is undetermined.

The origin of this receptor is a male donor in good health and CMV-seropositive. The chain uses TRBV6-1 and TRBJ2-1, with D maybe TRBD2 (6 bases). Material: PBMCs. CDR3 amino acids: CASSYPGLDYNEQFF. The CDR3 DNA sequence: TGTGCCAGCAGCTACCCGGGACTTGATTACAATGAGCAGTTCTTC.